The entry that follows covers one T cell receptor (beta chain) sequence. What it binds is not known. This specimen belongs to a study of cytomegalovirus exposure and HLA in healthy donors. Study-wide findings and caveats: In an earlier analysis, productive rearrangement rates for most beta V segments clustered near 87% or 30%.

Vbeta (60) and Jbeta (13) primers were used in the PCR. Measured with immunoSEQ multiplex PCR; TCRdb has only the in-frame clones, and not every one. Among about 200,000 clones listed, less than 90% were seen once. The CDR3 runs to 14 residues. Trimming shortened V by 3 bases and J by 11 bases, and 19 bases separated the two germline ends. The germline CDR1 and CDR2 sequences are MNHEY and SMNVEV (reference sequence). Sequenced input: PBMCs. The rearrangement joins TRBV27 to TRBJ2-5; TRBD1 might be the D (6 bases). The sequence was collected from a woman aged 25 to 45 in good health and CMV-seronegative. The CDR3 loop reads CASSFLGGEGEQYF. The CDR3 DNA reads TGTGCCAGCAGTTTCCTTGGGGGCGAAGGGGAGCAGTACTTC.